The TCR beta chain under discussion was sequenced for a study of blood T cell repertoires in COVID-19. From germline, CDR1 is SEHNR and CDR2 FQNEAQ (reference sequence). The CDR3 contains 14 residues. The V and J ends lost 5 bases and 7 bases respectively, with 15 bases between them. The method was immunoSEQ multiplex PCR; TCRdb's version includes in-frame clones alone and lacks a portion of them. The sample records approximately 130,000 clones, less than 90% being singletons. V gene TRBV7-9 combines with J gene TRBJ2-1; TRBD1 might be the D (6 bases). The TCR sequence derives from a man aged 25-45 years who had recovered from COVID-19. The sequenced sample was PBMCs or T cells enriched from blood (not recorded which). The DNA of the CDR3 is TGTGCCAGCAGCCCACTGGACAGCCCTAATGAGCAGTTCTTC. The encoded protein is CASSPLDSPNEQFF.